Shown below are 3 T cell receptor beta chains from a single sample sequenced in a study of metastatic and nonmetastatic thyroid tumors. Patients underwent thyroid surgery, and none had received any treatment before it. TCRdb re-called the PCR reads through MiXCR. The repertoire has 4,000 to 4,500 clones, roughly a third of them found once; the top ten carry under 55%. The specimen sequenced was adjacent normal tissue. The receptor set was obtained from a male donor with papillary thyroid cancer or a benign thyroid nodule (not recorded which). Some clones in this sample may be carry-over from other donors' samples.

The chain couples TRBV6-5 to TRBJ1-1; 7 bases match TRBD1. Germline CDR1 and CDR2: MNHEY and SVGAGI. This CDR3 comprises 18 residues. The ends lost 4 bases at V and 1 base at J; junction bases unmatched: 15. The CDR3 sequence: CASSSLRDRRRGNTEAFF. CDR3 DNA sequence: TGTGCCAGCAGTTCCCTCCGGGACAGAAGAAGGGGGAACACTGAAGCTTTCTTT.

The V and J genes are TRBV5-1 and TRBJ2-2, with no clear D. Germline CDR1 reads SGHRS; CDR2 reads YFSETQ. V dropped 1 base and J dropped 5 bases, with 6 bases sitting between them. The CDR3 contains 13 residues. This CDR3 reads CASSLMWTGELFF. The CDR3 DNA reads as TGCGCCAGCAGCTTGATGTGGACCGGGGAGCTGTTTTTT.

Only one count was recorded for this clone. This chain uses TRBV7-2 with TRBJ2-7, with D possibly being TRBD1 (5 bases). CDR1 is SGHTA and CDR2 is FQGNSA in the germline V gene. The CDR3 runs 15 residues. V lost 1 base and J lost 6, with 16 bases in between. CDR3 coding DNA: TGTGCCAGCAGCTTAGTCCCCGGGTCAGGGCGCGAGCAGTACTTC. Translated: CASSLVPGSGREQYF.